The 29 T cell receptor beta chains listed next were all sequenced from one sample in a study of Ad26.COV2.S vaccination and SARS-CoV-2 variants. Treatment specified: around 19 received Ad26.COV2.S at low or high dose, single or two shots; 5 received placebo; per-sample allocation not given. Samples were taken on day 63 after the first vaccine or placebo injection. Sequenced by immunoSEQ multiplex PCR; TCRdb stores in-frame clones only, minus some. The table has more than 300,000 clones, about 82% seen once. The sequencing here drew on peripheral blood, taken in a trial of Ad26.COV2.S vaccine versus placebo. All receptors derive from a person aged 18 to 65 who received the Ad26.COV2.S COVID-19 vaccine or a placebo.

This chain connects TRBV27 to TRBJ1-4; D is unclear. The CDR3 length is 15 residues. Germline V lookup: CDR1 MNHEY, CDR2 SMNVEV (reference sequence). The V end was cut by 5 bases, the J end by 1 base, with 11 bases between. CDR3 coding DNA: TGTGCCAGCAGTGAGGATAAGGGAACTAATGAAAAACTGTTTTTT. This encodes CASSEDKGTNEKLFF. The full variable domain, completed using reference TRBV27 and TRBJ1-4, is EAQVTQNPRYLITVTGKKLTVTCSQNMNHEYMSWYRQDPGLGLRQIYYSMNVEVTDKGDVPEGYKVSRKEKRNFPLILESPSPNQTSLYFCASSEDKGTNEKLFFGSGTQLSVL.

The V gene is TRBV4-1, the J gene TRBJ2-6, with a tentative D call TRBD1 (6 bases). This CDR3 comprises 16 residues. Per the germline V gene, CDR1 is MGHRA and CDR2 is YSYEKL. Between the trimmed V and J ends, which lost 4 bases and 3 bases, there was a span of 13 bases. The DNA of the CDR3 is TGCGCCAGCAGCCGAGAGACAGGTGGTGGGGCCAACGTCCTGACTTTC. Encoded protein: CASSRETGGGANVLTF.

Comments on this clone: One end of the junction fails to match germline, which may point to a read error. In nucleotides, the CDR3 is TGTGCCACCAGCAGCGGGGGGGCCAATAGCGCCTTCCCCGTCAATGAGCAGTTCTTC. Translation: CATSSGGANSAFPVNEQFF. The chain is built from TRBV7-3 and TRBJ2-1, with TRBD2 identical over 10 bases. The CDR3 totals 19 residues. Germline CDR1 reads SGHTA; CDR2 reads FQGTGA.

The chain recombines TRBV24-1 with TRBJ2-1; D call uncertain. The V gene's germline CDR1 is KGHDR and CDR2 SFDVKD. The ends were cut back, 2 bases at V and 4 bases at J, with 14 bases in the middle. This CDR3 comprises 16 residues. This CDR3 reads CATSDSTQVGYNEQFF. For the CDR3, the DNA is TGTGCCACCAGTGATTCGACCCAGGTGGGGTACAATGAGCAGTTCTTC.

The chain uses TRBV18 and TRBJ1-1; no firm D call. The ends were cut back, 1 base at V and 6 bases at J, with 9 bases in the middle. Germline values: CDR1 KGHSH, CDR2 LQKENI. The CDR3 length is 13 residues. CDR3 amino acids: CASSPQGSAEAFF. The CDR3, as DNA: TGTGCCAGCTCACCACAGGGTTCCGCTGAAGCTTTCTTT.

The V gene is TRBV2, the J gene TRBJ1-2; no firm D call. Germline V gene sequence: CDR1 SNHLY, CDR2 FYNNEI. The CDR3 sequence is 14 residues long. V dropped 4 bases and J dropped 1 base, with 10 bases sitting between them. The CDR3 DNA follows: TGTGCCAGCAGTGTAAGGAGCAATAACTATGGCTACACCTTC. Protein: CASSVRSNNYGYTF.

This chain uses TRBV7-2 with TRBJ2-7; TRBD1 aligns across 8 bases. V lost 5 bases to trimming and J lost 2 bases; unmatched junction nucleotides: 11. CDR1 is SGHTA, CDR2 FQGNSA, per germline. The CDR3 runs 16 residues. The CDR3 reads CASSDPSGTGAYEQYF. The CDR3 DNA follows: TGTGCCAGCAGCGATCCTTCCGGGACAGGCGCCTACGAGCAGTACTTC. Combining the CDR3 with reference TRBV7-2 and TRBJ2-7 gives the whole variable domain GAGVSQSPSNKVTEKGKDVELRCDPISGHTALYWYRQSLGQGLEFLIYFQGNSAPDKSGLPSDRFSAERTGGSVSTLTIQRTQQEDSAVYLCASSDPSGTGAYEQYFGPGTRLTVT.

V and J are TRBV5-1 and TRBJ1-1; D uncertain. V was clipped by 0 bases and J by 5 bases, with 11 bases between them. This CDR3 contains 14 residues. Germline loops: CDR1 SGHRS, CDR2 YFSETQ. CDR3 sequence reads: CASSLAVIGTEAFF. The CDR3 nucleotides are TGCGCCAGCAGCTTGGCCGTGATTGGGACTGAAGCTTTCTTT.

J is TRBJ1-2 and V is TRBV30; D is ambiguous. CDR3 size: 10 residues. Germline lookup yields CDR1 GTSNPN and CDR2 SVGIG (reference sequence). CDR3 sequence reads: CGLANYGYTF. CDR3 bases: TGTGGCCTAGCTAACTATGGCTACACCTTC.

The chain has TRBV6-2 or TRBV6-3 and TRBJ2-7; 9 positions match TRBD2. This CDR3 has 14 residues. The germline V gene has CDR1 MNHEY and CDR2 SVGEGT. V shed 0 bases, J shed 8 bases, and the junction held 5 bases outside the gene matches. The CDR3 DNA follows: TGTGCCAGCAGTTACTCGGCGGGAGGGGGCAAGCAGTACTTC. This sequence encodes CASSYSAGGGKQYF.

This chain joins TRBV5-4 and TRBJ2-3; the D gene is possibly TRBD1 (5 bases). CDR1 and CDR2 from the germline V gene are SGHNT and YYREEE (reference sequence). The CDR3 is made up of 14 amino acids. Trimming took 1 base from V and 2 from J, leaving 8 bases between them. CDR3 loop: CASSLRTSTDTQYF. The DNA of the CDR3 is TGTGCCAGCAGCTTGCGGACATCCACAGATACGCAGTATTTT.

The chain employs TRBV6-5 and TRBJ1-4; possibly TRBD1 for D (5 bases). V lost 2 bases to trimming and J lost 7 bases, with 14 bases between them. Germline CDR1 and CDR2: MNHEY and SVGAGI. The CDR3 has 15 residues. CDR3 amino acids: CASSYVGDSSEKLFF. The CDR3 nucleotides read TGTGCCAGCAGTTACGTAGGGGATTCGTCTGAAAAACTGTTTTTT.

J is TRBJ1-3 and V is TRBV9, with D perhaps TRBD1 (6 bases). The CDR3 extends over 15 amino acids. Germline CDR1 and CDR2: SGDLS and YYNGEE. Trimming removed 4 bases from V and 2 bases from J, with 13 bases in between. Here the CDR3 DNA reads TGTGCCAGCAGCCCCCAAGGGGGTACTGGAAACACCATATATTTT. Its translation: CASSPQGGTGNTIYF.

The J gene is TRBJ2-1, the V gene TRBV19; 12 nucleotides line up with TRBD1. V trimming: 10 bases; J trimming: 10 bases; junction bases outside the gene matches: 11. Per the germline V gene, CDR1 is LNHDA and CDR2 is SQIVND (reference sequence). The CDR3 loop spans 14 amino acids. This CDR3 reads CATHRDRGQKEQFF. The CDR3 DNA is TGTGCCACCCACCGGGACAGGGGGCAGAAGGAGCAGTTCTTC.

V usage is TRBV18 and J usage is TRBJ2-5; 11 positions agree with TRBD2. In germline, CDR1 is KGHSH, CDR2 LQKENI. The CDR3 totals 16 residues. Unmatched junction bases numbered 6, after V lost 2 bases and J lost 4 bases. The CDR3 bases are TGTGCCAGCTCACCATCTCTAGCGGGGGGTAGAGAGACCCAGTACTTC. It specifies CASSPSLAGGRETQYF.

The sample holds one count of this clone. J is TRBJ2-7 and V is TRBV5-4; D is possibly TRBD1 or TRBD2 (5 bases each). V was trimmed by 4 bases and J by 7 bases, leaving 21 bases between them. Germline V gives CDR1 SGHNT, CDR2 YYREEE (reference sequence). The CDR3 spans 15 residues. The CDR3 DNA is TGTGCCAGCAGCGTCGGGGCCCCCGGAGGAAGAGAGCAGTACTTC. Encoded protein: CASSVGAPGGREQYF.

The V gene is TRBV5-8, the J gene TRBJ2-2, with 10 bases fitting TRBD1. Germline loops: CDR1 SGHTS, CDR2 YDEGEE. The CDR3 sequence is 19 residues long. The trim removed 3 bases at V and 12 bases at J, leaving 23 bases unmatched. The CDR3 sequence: CASSSTSSGQGRPTRKLFF. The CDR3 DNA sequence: TGTGCCAGCAGCTCAACATCCTCGGGACAGGGGCGCCCTACCCGGAAGCTGTTTTTT. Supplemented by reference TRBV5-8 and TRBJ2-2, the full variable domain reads EAGVTQSPTHLIKTRGQQATLRCSPISGHTSVYWYQQALGLGLQFLLWYDEGEERNRGNFPPRFSGRQFPNYSSELNVNALELEDSALYLCASSSTSSGQGRPTRKLFFGEGSRLTVL.

The CDR3 DNA follows: TGTGCCAGCAGCCCCCTCGGGAGAAATGAAGCTTTCTTT. Protein product: CASSPLGRNEAFF. The chain recombines TRBV9 with TRBJ1-1; the D is unclear. Trimming removed 4 bases from V and 7 bases from J, with 14 bases in between. Germline CDR1 reads SGDLS; CDR2 reads YYNGEE. This CDR3 is 13 amino acids long. Complete variable domain (other parts from reference TRBV9 and TRBJ1-1): DSGVTQTPKHLITATGQRVTLRCSPRSGDLSVYWYQQSLDQGLQFLIQYYNGEERAKGNILERFSAQQFPDLHSELNLSSLELGDSALYFCASSPLGRNEAFFGQGTRLTVV.

CDR3 region: CASSYAKGSYGYTF. The CDR3 coding sequence is TGTGCCAGCAGCTATGCTAAGGGAAGCTATGGCTACACCTTC. This rearrangement joins TRBV7-2 to TRBJ1-2; no firm D call. CDR1 is SGHTA and CDR2 is FQGNSA in the germline V gene. This CDR3 spans 14 amino acids. The V end lost 4 bases, the J end lost 4 bases, and 13 bases lay between the germline ends.

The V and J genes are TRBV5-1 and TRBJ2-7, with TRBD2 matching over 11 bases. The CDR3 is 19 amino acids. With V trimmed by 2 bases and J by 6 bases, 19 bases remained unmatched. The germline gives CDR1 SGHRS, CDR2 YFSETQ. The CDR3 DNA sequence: TGCGCCAGCAGCTTTGGTCCCCTAGCGGGGGGCCGGATATCGGGCGAGCAGTACTTC. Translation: CASSFGPLAGGRISGEQYF.

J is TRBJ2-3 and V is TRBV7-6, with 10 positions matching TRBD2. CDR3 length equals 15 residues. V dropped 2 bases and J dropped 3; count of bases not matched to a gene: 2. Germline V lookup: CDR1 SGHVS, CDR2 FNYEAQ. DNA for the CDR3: TGTGCCAGCAGCTTAACTAGCGGGGAAACAGATACGCAGTATTTT. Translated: CASSLTSGETDTQYF.

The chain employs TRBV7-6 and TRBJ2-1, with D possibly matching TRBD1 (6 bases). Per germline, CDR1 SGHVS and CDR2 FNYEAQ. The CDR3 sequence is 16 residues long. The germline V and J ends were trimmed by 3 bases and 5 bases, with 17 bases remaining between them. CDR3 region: CASSLEQGGQHNEQFF. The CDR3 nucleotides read TGTGCCAGCAGCTTGGAACAGGGTGGTCAACACAATGAGCAGTTCTTC.

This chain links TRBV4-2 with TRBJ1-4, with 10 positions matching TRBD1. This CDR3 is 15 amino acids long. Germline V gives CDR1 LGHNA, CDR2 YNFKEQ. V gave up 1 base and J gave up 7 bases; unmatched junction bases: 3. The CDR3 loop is CASSQVGTGAEKLFF. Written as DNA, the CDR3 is TGTGCCAGCAGCCAAGTTGGGACAGGGGCTGAAAAACTGTTTTTT.

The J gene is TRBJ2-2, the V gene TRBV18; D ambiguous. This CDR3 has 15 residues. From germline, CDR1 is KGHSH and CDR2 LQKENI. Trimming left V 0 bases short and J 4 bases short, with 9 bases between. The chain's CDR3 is CASSPPLGSTGELFF. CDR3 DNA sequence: TGTGCCAGCTCACCACCTTTAGGGTCCACCGGGGAGCTGTTTTTT.

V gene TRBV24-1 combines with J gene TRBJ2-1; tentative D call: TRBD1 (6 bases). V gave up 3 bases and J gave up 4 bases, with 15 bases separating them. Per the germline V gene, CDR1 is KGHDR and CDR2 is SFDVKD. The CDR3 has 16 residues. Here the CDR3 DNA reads TGTGCCACCAGTGATGCCGGGACACAAAATTACAATGAGCAGTTCTTC. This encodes CATSDAGTQNYNEQFF.

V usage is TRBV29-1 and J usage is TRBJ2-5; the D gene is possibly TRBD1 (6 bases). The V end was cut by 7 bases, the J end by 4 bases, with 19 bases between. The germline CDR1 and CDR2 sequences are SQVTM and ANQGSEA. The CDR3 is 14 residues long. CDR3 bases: TGCAGCGCCAGACCCAGGGGTCGTCGAGAGACCCAGTACTTC. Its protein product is CSARPRGRRETQYF. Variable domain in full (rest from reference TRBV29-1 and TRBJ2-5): SAVISQKPSRDICQRGTSLTIQCQVDSQVTMMFWYRQQPGQSLTLIATANQGSEATYESGFVIDKFPISRPNLTFSTLTVSNMSPEDSSIYLCSARPRGRRETQYFGPGTRLLVL.

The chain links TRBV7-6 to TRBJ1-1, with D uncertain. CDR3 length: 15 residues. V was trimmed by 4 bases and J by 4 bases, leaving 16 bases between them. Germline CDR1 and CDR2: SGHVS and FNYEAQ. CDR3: CASSSYGVDGTEAFF. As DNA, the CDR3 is TGTGCCAGCAGCTCCTATGGAGTTGATGGCACTGAAGCTTTCTTT.

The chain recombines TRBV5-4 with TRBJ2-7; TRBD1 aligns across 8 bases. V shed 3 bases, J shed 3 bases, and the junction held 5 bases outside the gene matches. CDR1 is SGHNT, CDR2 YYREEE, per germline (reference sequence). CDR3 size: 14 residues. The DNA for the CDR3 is TGTGCCAGCAGCTCAGGGGGCAAGGACTACGAGCAGTACTTC. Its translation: CASSSGGKDYEQYF.

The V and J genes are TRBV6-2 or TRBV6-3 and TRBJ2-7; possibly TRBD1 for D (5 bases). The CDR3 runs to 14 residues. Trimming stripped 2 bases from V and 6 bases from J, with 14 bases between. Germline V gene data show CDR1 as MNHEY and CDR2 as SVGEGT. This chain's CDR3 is CASSYALGASEQYF. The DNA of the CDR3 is TGTGCCAGCAGTTACGCTCTTGGGGCGTCCGAGCAGTACTTC.